Listed below are T cell receptor beta chains from one sample, sequenced in a study of graft-versus-host responses after intestinal transplantation. The table came from immunoSEQ multiplex PCR; TCRdb's copy has only in-frame clones and leaves some out. The table has approximately 89,000 clones, 90% to 95% seen once. Their cognate antigens are unknown. This sample comprised unstimulated CD4+ T cells sorted from spleen or lymph node cells, obtained before intestinal transplant. The receptors stem from a human donor who received an intestinal transplant. Both conserved end residues are part of each CDR3. The order of the fields is D gene, V gene, clone size, J gene, CDR3 DNA, CDR3 protein. A D gene is named only where the DNA matches it firmly. The size of a clone is reported for some rows only, either as once, few or many, or as a class for expanded clones.

TRBD1	TRBV4-3	NA	TRBJ1-1	TGCGCCAGCAGCCAACAGGGACAGATGAACACTGAAGCTTTCTTT	CASSQQGQMNTEAFF
TRBD1	TRBV2	NA	TRBJ2-6	TGTGCCAGCGCACGAGGACAGGGGGCGCGGGGGGCCAACGTCCTGACTTTC	CASARGQGARGANVLTF
TRBD1	TRBV5-1	NA	TRBJ1-2	TGCGCCAGCAGCGGGACAGGTGCCTATGGCTACACCTTC	CASSGTGAYGYTF
NA	TRBV23-1	NA	TRBJ1-5	TGCGCCAGCAGTCAGGAGGGTTCGCATCAGCCCCAGCATTTT	CASSQEGSHQPQHF
TRBD1	TRBV9	once	TRBJ2-3	TGTGCCAGCACAAGACAGGGACCAGATACGCAGTATTTT	CASTRQGPDTQYF
TRBD1	TRBV10-3	NA	TRBJ2-3	TGTGCCATCACCAAGGGGGCTTTGAGCACAGATACGCAGTATTTT	CAITKGALSTDTQYF
NA	TRBV20-1	NA	TRBJ2-1	TGCAGTGCTAGACACAGTTATCCGCAGTTCTTC	CSARHSYPQFF
NA	TRBV5-1	NA	TRBJ1-5	TGCGCCAGCAGCTTAACGGGATATCAGCCCCAGCATTTT	CASSLTGYQPQHF
TRBD2	TRBV19	NA	TRBJ2-5	TGTGCCAGTAGTATCCACGGGGCGGGGGAAGAGACCCAGTACTTC	CASSIHGAGEETQYF
TRBD2	TRBV7-9	NA	TRBJ2-5	TGTGCCAGCAGGAGGACTAGCGGTAACCAGGGGGAGACCCAGTACTTC	CASRRTSGNQGETQYF